These T cell receptor beta chains were read from a single sample in a study of blood T cell repertoires in COVID-19. The data were produced by immunoSEQ multiplex PCR, yet TCRdb's version contains in-frame clones alone and is incomplete. The sample comprises 250,000 or so clones, around four fifths of which are singletons, and under 2% rests with the top ten. The sample comprised peripheral blood. Source of these receptors: a woman at least 80 years old with acute or convalescent COVID-19. CDR3s include the opening cysteine and the closing phenylalanine or tryptophan. Fields, in order: V gene, CDR3 protein.

>TRBV5-5
CASSLGHTTYEQYF
>TRBV19
CASSIRSGIVYEQYF
>TRBV3-1/TRBV3-2
CASSPGTGGGSYNEQFF
>TRBV12-5
CASGTTSNYGYTF
>TRBV7-3
CASSSAGARGELFF
>TRBV7-9
CASSLAGLPYEQYF
>TRBV2
CASSEWTSGRATDTQYF
>TRBV7-2
CASSRIRSGGEQYF
>TRBV5-1
CASSTGQVGETQYF
>TRBV19
CASSVLAGGGNTEAFF
>TRBV28
CASSSITQGQFF
>TRBV5-6
CASSRGGLPYQPQHF
>TRBV15
CATSRARGEGYGYTF
>TRBV2
CASVPTRRPLHF
>TRBV9
CASSGTGTDTQYF
>TRBV6-5
CASSLGLSTDTQYF
>TRBV12-5
CASGLGPASGELFF